This record covers a single T cell receptor beta chain. This sample stems from a study of blood T cell repertoires in COVID-19. Whole-study context: The United States, Italy and Spain were the sources of the acute and convalescent COVID-19 samples. Sources were T cells, B-cell-depleted T cells, or PBMCs; the material itself was cDNA or gDNA.

Only in-frame clones appear in the TCRdb table, and some are missing; sequencing was by immunoSEQ multiplex PCR. The profile shows approximately 92,000 clones, 87% of them singletons. Germline CDR1 and CDR2: MDHEN and SYDVKM. CDR3 size: 15 residues. V lost 6 bases, J lost 2 bases, and 7 bases stayed unmatched. Patients from Seattle were sampled longitudinally, starting during active infection. This receptor was taken from a woman aged 60 to 75 with COVID-19, enrolled during active disease. V gene TRBV28 combines with J gene TRBJ2-3, with TRBD1 matching 8 bases. The sequenced material came from peripheral blood. In DNA form, the CDR3 reads TGTGCCAGCAGGCGAGACAGGGGATACACAGATACGCAGTATTTT. Its translation is CASRRDRGYTDTQYF.